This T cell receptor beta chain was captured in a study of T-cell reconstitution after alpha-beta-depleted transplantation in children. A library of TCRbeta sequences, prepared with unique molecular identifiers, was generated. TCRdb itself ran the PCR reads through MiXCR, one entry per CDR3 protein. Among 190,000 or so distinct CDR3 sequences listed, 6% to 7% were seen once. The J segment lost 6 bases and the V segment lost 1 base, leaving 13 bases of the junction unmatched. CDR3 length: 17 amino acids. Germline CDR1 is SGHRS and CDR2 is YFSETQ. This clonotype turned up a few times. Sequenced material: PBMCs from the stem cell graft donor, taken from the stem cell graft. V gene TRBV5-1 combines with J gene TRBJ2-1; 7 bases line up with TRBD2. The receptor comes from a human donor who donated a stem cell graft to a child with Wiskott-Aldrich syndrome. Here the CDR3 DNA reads TGCGCCAGCAGCTTGATGGCTAGCGGAAACGGGGGCAATGAGCAGTTCTTC. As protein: CASSLMASGNGGNEQFF.